This T cell receptor (beta chain) was found in a study of neurological immune-mediated disorders (dated by TCRdb to the late 2010s). As for the study more broadly: Among the roughly 35 multiple sclerosis patients, approximately 30 had relapsing-remitting MS and 3 had secondary progressive MS. Longitudinal samples, technical triplicates and paired sorted CD4+ and CD8+ T-cell subsets, alongside PBMC samples, were included among the approximately 110 TCR-beta libraries. Peripheral blood TCR-beta repertoires from patients with HTLV-I-associated myelopathy (HAM/TSP), patients with multiple sclerosis, and healthy controls were compared in the study using UMI-based sequencing. The cohort comprised roughly 69 subjects: 14 HAM/TSP patients, 34 multiple sclerosis patients and about 20 healthy controls. The investigation overall reported the following: TCR clonal expansion was greatest in HAM/TSP patients and smallest in MS patients, who ranked below even healthy controls. Phylogenetic analysis grouped repertoires from 18 of 34 MS patients into a cluster of related CDR3 sequences, suggesting a possible repertoire-level signature. No identical CDR3 amino acid sequences were shared among expanded clones across subjects, suggesting private TCR-beta repertoires in all groups. No clinical or MRI features were associated with the MS cluster, and the authors said that larger cohorts are needed.

cDNA was synthesized by template-switch 5'RACE using a primer with a 10-nucleotide random unique molecular identifier that tagged each TCR transcript. Every sequencing run yielded over 160 million TCR-beta sequences covering 15-18 subjects. The RNeasy kit was used for extraction of total RNA. The KAPA Real-time Library Amplification kit was used to amplify TCR-beta VDJ regions with primers for the TCR constant region and the 5'RACE anchor. Sample indexes and Illumina adaptors were added in a first PCR, after which library yield was increased in a second PCR. After purification with Ampure beads, the TCR product of roughly 650 bp was size-selected on a 2% E-gel SizeSelection system. Before pooling, library quality was checked on a Bioanalyzer, concentration was measured with Qubit, and libraries were quantified with the Kapa Library Quantification kit. Paired-end 2 x 150 bp sequencing of the libraries was performed on an Illumina HiSeq 2500. To increase sequence diversity, about 25-30% phiX was spiked into each library pool. The published analysis was carried out like this. The quality-filtered reads were processed with the UMI-based MiGEC pipeline, whose error correction step removed more than 80% of the raw TCR sequences. IMGT germline references were used for alignment of VDJ genes, and clonotypes were defined by a unique CDR3 amino acid sequence together with V-J genes. Clonal expansion, Shannon diversity and CDR3 relatedness were evaluated with VDJtools (CalcPairwiseDistances, ClusterSamples), while phylogenetic trees were built in CLCbio workbench. Expanded clones were defined as having at least 8 unique UMIs, based on coefficient-of-variation modelling across technical triplicates. Starting from the raw public reads, TCRdb applied fastp trimming at Q25, assembled clones with MiXCR and retained in-frame beta chains. Rows merge per CDR3 protein into single entries with the most common DNA and genes. TCRdb, not the authors, supplied the V and J calls. Across this sample there are around 130,000 distinct CDR3 sequences, with about 3.2% seen only once. The leading ten clones occupy 1.3% of the sample.

The junction shows trimming of 6 bases on V and 7 bases on J, plus 15 bases between the germline ends. Per the germline V gene (reference sequence), DFQATT is the CDR1 and SNEGSKA is the CDR2. The CDR3, cysteine through phenylalanine, is 12 amino acids long. The only DNA kept is the CDR3, 36 bases in frame from the first base. The table lists this clonotype with many counts. Its antigen remains unidentified. Base qualities are missing; no much larger clone stands one base away. For the unsorted PBMC libraries, 2 million PBMCs were stored in RNAlater at -80 degrees C until RNA extraction and were used to generate the libraries. The multiple sclerosis patients were enrolled in a US clinical protocol that used magnetic resonance imaging to evaluate disease progression. Peripheral blood was subjected to Ficoll-Hypaque density gradient centrifugation to isolate PBMCs, which were then cryopreserved in liquid nitrogen.

The clonotype was recovered from a woman aged 25 to 39 with multiple sclerosis. The rearranged chain carries TRBV20-1 and TRBJ1-2, and perhaps TRBD1 as D gene, on 6 matching bases. The sequencing sample was made of PBMCs. The CDR3 in this case is CSAENREGGYTF. At the DNA level, the sequence is TGCAGTGCCGAGAACAGGGAGGGTGGCTACACCTTC.